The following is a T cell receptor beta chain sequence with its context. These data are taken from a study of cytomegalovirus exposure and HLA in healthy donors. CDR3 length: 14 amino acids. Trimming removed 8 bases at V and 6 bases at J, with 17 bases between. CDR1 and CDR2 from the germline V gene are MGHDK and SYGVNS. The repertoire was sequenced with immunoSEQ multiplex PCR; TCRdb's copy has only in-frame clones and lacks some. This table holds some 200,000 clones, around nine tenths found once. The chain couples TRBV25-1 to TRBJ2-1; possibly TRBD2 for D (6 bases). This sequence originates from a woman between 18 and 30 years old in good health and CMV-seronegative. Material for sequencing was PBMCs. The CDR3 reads CASRSPMGGNEQFF. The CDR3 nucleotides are TGTGCCAGCCGTAGCCCAATGGGGGGCAATGAGCAGTTCTTC.